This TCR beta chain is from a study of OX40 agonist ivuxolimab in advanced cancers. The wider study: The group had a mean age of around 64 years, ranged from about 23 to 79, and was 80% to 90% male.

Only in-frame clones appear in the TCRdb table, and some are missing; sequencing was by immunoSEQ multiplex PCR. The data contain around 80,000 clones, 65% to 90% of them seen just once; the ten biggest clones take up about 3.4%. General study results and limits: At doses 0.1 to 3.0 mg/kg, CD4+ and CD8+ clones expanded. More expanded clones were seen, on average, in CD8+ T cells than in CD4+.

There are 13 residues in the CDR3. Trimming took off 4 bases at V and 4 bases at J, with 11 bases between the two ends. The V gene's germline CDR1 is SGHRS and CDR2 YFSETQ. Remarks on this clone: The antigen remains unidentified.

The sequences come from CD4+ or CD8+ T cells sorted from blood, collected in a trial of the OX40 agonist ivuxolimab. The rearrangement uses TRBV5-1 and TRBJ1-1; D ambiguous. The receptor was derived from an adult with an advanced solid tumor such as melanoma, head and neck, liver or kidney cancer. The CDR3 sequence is CASSREEFTEAFF. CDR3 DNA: TGCGCCAGCAGCCGTGAGGAGTTCACTGAAGCTTTCTTT.